This entry is about one TCR beta chain. Its ends do not fully match the called genes, so a read error is possible. Built from TCR beta cDNA, the libraries had unique molecular identifiers in them. TCRdb analysed the PCR reads with MiXCR anew, one entry per CDR3 protein. The repertoire holds some 190,000 distinct CDR3 sequences, with over 25% as singletons. The data stem from a study of post-analysis software for immune sequencing data. The TCR comes from a girl aged 2-17 years with multiple sclerosis. Source material: blood.

In DNA form, the CDR3 reads TGCCCCAGCAGACTAGCGGTAACAGATACGCAGTATTTT. Residues: CPSRLAVTDTQYF. The chain recombines TRBV5-1 with TRBJ2-3; 9 bases map to TRBD2. This CDR3 has 13 residues. Germline CDR1 is SGHRS and CDR2 is YFSETQ.